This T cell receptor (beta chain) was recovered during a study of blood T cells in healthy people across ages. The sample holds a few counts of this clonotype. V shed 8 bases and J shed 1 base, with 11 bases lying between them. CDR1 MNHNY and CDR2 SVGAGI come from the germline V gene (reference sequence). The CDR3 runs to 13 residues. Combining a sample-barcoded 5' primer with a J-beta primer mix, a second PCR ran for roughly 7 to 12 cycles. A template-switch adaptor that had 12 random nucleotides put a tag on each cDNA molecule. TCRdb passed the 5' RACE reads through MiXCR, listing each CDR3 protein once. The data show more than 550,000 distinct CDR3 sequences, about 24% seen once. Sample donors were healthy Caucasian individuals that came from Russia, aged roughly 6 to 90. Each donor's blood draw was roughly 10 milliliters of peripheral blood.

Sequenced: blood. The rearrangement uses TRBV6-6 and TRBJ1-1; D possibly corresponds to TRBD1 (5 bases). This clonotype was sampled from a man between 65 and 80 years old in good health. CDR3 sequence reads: CASDRGQNTEAFF. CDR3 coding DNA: TGTGCCAGCGACCGGGGCCAGAACACTGAAGCTTTCTTT.